A selection of T cell receptor beta chains follows, all from one sample in a study of T cell responses to AZD1222 COVID-19 vaccine. Data came from immunoSEQ multiplex PCR; TCRdb stores just in-frame clones and leaves some out. The sample lists just over 150,000 clones, around nine tenths occurring once. This specimen consisted of peripheral blood, obtained 28 days after the second AZD1222 dose. The receptors derive from an adult who received the AZD1222 COVID-19 vaccine. Each CDR3 is given with its conserved first and last residue. Clone sizes are given selectively: once, few, many, or a class where the clone is expanded.

len,v_gene,j_gene,abundance,CDR3aa
16,TRBV19,TRBJ2-3,-,CASTMASGGPTDTQYF
10,TRBV20-1,TRBJ1-2,-,CSAIDRANTF
17,TRBV7-2,TRBJ1-2,-,CASSLVGIGDINYGYTF
13,TRBV6-5,TRBJ2-7,-,CASSPGANYEQYF
17,TRBV6-2/TRBV6-3,TRBJ2-1,once,CASSQTHGPSSYNEQFF
16,TRBV9,TRBJ2-3,-,CASSVGGRPFTDTQYF
14,TRBV28,TRBJ2-7,-,CASCTSSSSYEQYF
14,TRBV18,TRBJ2-5,-,CASSLLGEQETQYF
14,TRBV19,TRBJ2-1,-,CASSWGSSYNEQFF
15,TRBV7-8,TRBJ2-2,-,CASSPAGHESGELFF
11,TRBV29-1,TRBJ2-7,-,CSVELGNEQYF
13,TRBV11-2,TRBJ1-1,-,CASSLDRELEAFF
12,TRBV5-6,TRBJ2-7,-,CASSLLQGEQYF
14,TRBV7-9,TRBJ1-2,-,CASSLGRGSWGYTF
14,TRBV30,TRBJ2-7,-,CAWSEQGLGTEQYF
16,TRBV23-1,TRBJ2-2,-,CASSPRHRVGTGELFF
15,TRBV18,TRBJ1-2,-,CASSPSTGELYGYTF
16,TRBV3-1/TRBV3-2,TRBJ2-3,once,CASSQDLQWGTDTQYF
12,TRBV28,TRBJ2-2,-,CASRQGDGELFF
18,TRBV15,TRBJ1-4,-,CATSRDWDRVPPNEKLFF
15,TRBV11-2,TRBJ1-4,-,CASSAIRDSNEKLFF
15,TRBV7-9,TRBJ1-1,-,CASSAGGDRNTEAFF
13,TRBV24-1,TRBJ2-3,-,CATSRTGSDTQYF